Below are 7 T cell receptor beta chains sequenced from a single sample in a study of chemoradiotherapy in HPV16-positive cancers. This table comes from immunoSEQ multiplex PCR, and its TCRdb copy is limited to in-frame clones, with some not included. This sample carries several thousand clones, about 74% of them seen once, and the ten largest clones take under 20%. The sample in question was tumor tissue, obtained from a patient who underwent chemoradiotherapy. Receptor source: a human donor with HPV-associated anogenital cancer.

Here the CDR3 reads CASSPKPYNNEKLFF. The CDR3 coding sequence is TGTGCCAGCAGCCCCAAGCCTTACAATAATGAAAAACTGTTTTTT. The J gene is TRBJ1-4, the V gene TRBV7-6; D is unresolved. The CDR3 consists of 15 residues. The V and J ends lost 5 bases and 4 bases respectively, with 14 bases between them. The germline CDR1 and CDR2 sequences are SGHVS and FNYEAQ.

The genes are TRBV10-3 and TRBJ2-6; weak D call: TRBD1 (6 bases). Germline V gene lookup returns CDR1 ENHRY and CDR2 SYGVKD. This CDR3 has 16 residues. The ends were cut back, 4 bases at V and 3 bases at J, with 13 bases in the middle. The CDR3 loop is CAISAGHPLGANVLTF. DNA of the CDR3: TGTGCCATCAGTGCGGGACACCCTCTTGGGGCCAACGTCCTGACTTTC.

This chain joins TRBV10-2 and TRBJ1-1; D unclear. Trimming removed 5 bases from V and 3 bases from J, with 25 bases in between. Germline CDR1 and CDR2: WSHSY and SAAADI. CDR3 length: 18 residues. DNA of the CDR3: TGCGCCAGCAGTCGCACCAGATTTTTTATCTACTTTTACACTGAAGCTTTCTTT. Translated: CASSRTRFFIYFYTEAFF.

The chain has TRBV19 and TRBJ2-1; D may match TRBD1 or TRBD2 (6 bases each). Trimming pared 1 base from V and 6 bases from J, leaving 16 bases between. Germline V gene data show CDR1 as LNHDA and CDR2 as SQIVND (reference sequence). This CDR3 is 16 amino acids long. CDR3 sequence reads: CASSIAPRLGGNEQFF. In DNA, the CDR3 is TGTGCCAGTAGTATAGCTCCCCGACTAGGGGGCAATGAGCAGTTCTTC.

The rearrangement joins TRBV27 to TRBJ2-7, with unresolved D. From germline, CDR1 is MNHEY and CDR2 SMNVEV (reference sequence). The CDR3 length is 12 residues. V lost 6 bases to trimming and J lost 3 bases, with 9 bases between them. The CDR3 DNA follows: TGTGCCAGCAGCAAGGACCACTACGAGCAGTACTTC. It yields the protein CASSKDHYEQYF.

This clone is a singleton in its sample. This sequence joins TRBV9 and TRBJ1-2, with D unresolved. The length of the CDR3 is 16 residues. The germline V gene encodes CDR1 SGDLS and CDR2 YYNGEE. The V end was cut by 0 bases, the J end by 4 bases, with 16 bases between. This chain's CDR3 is CASSVGYNILGYGYTF. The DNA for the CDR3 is TGTGCCAGCAGCGTAGGTTATAACATTCTTGGCTATGGCTACACCTTC. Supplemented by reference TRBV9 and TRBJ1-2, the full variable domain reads DSGVTQTPKHLITATGQRVTLRCSPRSGDLSVYWYQQSLDQGLQFLIQYYNGEERAKGNILERFSAQQFPDLHSELNLSSLELGDSALYFCASSVGYNILGYGYTFGSGTRLTVV.

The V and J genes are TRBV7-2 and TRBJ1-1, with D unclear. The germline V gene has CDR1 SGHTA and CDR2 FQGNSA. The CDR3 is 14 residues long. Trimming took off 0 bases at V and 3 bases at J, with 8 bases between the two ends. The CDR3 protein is CASSLAPGYTEAFF. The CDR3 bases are TGTGCCAGCAGCTTAGCGCCGGGGTACACTGAAGCTTTCTTT. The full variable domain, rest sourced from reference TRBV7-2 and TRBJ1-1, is GAGVSQSPSNKVTEKGKDVELRCDPISGHTALYWYRQSLGQGLEFLIYFQGNSAPDKSGLPSDRFSAERTGGSVSTLTIQRTQQEDSAVYLCASSLAPGYTEAFFGQGTRLTVV.